This T cell receptor (beta chain) came from a study of control samples from healthy donors and cancer patients. This clone was seen a few times. V trimming: 7 bases; J trimming: 6 bases; junction bases outside the gene matches: 8. Looked up from germline, CDR1 is MDHEN and CDR2 is SYDVKM. There are 13 residues in the CDR3. TCRdb keeps only in-frame clones here, not all; method: immunoSEQ multiplex PCR. Of 55,000 to 90,000 clones detected, approximately 80% appear once; the ten largest clones hold under 30%. Sequencing was done on a sample of blood. This TCR derives from a man aged 50-60 years in good health. The V and J genes are TRBV28 and TRBJ1-2; 7 nucleotides align to TRBD1. CDR3 protein: CASTDRVINGYTF. The CDR3 DNA follows: TGTGCCAGCACCGACAGGGTCATTAATGGCTACACCTTC.